This TCR beta chain was identified in a study of T cells in Graves' hyperthyroidism and ophthalmopathy. General study results and limits: In simple terms, a model built on 13 V-J features told ophthalmopathy apart from stable hyperthyroidism.

Uncontrolled infection, other autoimmune disease, pregnancy or lactation barred patients from enrollment. In its sample, this clonotype was seen a few times. Its antigen remains unidentified. Amplified TCR beta CDR3 regions derived from RNA transcripts. Initially, a first-round RT-PCR of the TCR CDR3 employed the HTBI primer set. TCRdb reprocessed the multiplex PCR reads via MiXCR and lists one record per CDR3 protein. Of roughly 720,000 distinct CDR3 sequences in the sample, 17% were seen once. This TCR came from a man in his fifties or sixties with Graves' hyperthyroidism. The source material was blood.

The DNA of the CDR3 is TGTGCCATCAGTGCAGGGGCTACTGAAAAACTGTTTTTT. This sequence encodes CAISAGATEKLFF. This rearrangement joins TRBV10-3 to TRBJ1-4, with D possibly matching TRBD1 (6 bases). This CDR3 has 13 amino acids. Germline V gene lookup returns CDR1 ENHRY and CDR2 SYGVKD. The V and J ends lost 4 bases and 7 bases respectively, with 10 bases between them.